This TCR beta chain was recorded in a study of read filtering for tumor transcriptome and immune sequencing. The overall study: RNA-seq yielded only about 75 to 1,300 TCR reads, IR-seq about 4 to 10.27 million.

From roughly 0.4 ug of RNA, a library with molecular barcoded alpha/delta and beta/gamma adaptors was made. TCRdb reprocessed the reads with MiXCR, giving one entry per CDR3 protein. The table lists 30,000 to 35,000 distinct CDR3 sequences, about a fifth of them singletons, with more than 15% in the top ten. Study-level results: The sorted CD138-negative fraction was a mixed bone marrow immune population, not purified T cells. IR-seq captured clonotypes deeper and more reliably than RNA-seq.

Sampling of bone marrow took place during active disease in every patient. There are many counts of this clonotype. Its target is unknown. CDR3 length: 15 amino acids. V was cut by 0 bases and J by 4 bases, with 13 bases left in between. Germline CDR1 is SGHRS and CDR2 is YFSETQ. The clonotype originates from a donor aged 40 or over with multiple myeloma. This chain joins TRBV5-1 and TRBJ2-5; D unresolved. What was sequenced was a population of CD138-negative cells sorted from bone marrow. CDR3 in amino acids: CASSLAATRAETQYF. In DNA, the CDR3 is TGCGCCAGCAGCTTGGCGGCAACCAGAGCAGAGACCCAGTACTTC.